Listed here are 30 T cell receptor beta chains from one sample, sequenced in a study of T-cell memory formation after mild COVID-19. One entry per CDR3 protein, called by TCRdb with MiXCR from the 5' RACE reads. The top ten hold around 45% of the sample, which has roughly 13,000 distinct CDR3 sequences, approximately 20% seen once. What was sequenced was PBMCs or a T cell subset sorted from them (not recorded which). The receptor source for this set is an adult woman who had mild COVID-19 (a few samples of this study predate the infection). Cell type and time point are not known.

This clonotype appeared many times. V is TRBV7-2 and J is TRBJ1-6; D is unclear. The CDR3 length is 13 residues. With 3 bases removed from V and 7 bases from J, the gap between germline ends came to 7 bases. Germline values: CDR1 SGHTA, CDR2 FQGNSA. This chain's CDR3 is CASSLGKNSPLHF. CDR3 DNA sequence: TGTGCCAGCAGCTTGGGCAAAAATTCACCCCTCCACTTT.

CDR3 protein: CASSFPAARLAAGETQYF. CDR3 DNA sequence: TGTGCCAGCAGTTTTCCAGCAGCGCGACTAGCCGCCGGGGAGACCCAGTACTTC. The rearrangement joins TRBV6-6 to TRBJ2-5; 7 bases are a match to TRBD2. The CDR3 is 18 residues long. V trimming: 4 bases; J trimming: 5 bases; junction bases outside the gene matches: 19. CDR1 is MNHNY, CDR2 SVGAGI, per germline (reference sequence).

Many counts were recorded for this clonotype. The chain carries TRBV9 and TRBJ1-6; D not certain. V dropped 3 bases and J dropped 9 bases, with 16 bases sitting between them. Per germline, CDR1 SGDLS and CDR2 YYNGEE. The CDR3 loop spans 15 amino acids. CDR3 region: CASSGSGVVGSPLHF. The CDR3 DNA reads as TGTGCCAGCAGCGGGTCCGGGGTGGTGGGTTCACCCCTCCACTTT. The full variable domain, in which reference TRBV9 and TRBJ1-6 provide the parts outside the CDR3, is DSGVTQTPKHLITATGQRVTLRCSPRSGDLSVYWYQQSLDQGLQFLIQYYNGEERAKGNILERFSAQQFPDLHSELNLSSLELGDSALYFCASSGSGVVGSPLHFGNGTRLTVT.

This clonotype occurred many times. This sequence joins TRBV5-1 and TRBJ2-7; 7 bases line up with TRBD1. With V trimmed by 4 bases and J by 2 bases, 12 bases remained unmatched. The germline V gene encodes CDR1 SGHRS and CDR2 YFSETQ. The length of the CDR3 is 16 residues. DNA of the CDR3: TGCGCCAGCAGCCCGTCGACAGGGCACTCTACCTACGAGCAGTACTTC. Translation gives CASSPSTGHSTYEQYF.

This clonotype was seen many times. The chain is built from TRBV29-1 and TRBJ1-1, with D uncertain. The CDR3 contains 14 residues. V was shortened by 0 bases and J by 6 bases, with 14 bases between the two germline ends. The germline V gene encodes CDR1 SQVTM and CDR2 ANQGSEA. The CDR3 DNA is TGCAGCGTTGAAGATCGAAGGGATTCTTCTGAAGCTTTCTTT. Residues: CSVEDRRDSSEAFF. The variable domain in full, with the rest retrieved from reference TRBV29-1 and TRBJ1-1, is SAVISQKPSRDICQRGTSLTIQCQVDSQVTMMFWYRQQPGQSLTLIATANQGSEATYESGFVIDKFPISRPNLTFSTLTVSNMSPEDSSIYLCSVEDRRDSSEAFFGQGTRLTVV.

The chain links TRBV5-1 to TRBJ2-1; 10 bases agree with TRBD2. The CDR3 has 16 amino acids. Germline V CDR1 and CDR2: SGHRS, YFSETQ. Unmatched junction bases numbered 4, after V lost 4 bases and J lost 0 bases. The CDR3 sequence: CASSPGLAVSYNEQFF. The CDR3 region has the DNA TGCGCCAGCAGCCCCGGACTAGCGGTCTCCTACAATGAGCAGTTCTTC.

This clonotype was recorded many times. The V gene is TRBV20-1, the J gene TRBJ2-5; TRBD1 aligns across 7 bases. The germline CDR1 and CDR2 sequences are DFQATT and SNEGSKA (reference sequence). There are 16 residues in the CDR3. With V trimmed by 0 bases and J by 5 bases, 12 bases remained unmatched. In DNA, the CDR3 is TGCAGTGCTAGAGAGCTCACAGGGGCCCCTATGGAGACCCAGTACTTC. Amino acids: CSARELTGAPMETQYF.

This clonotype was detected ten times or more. CDR3 DNA sequence: TGTGCCAGCAGCCAGGGGGGGGACACCTACGAGCAGTACTTC. Its protein is CASSQGGDTYEQYF. The V call is TRBV5-4, the J call TRBJ2-7; D possibly matches TRBD1 or TRBD2 (7 bases each). The V gene lost 4 bases and the J gene lost 2 bases, with 13 bases spanning the gap. CDR1 and CDR2 (germline): SGHNT, YYREEE (reference sequence). The CDR3 runs 14 residues. Full variable domain (rest looked up from reference TRBV5-4 and TRBJ2-7): ETGVTQSPTHLIKTRGQQVTLRCSSQSGHNTVSWYQQALGQGPQFIFQYYREEENGRGNFPPRFSGLQFPNYSSELNVNALELDDSALYLCASSQGGDTYEQYFGPGTRLTVT.

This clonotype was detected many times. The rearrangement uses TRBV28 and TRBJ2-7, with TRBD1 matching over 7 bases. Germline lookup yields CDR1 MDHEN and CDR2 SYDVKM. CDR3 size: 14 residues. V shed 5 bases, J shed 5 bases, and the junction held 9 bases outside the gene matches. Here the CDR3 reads CASSPGQAPDEQYF. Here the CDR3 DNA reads TGTGCCAGCAGTCCCGGACAGGCCCCGGACGAGCAGTACTTC. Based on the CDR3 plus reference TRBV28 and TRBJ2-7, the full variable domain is DVKVTQSSRYLVKRTGEKVFLECVQDMDHENMFWYRQDPGLGLRLIYFSYDVKMKEKGDIPEGYSVSREKKERFSLILESASTNQTSMYLCASSPGQAPDEQYFGPGTRLTVT.

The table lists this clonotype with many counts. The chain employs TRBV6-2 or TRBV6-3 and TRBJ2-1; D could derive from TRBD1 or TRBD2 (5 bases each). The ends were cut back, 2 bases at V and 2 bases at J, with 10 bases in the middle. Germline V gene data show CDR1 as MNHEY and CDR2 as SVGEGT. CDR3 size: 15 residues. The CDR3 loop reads CASSYPGTPYNEQFF. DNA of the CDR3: TGTGCCAGCAGTTACCCGGGGACCCCCTACAATGAGCAGTTCTTC.

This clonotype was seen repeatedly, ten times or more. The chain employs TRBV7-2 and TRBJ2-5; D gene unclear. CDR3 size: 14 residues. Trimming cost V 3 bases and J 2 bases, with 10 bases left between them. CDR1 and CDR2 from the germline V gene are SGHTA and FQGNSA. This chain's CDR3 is CASSFLYAQETQYF. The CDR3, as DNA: TGTGCCAGCAGCTTCCTCTACGCGCAAGAGACCCAGTACTTC.

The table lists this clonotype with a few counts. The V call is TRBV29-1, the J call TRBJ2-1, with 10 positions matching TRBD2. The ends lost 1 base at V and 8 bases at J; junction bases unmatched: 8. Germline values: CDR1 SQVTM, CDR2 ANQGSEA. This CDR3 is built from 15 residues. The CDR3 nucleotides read TGCAGCGTTGAAGGCCTAGCGGGGGTTGGCGATGAGCAGTTCTTC. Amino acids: CSVEGLAGVGDEQFF.

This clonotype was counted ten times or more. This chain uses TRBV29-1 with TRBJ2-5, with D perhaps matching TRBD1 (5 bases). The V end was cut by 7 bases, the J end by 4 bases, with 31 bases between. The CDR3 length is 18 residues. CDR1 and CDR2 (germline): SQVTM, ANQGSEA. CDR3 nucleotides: TGCAGCGCAACGCGGACGGGCTTGGACACGTTTTTCCGAGAGACCCAGTACTTC. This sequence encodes CSATRTGLDTFFRETQYF.

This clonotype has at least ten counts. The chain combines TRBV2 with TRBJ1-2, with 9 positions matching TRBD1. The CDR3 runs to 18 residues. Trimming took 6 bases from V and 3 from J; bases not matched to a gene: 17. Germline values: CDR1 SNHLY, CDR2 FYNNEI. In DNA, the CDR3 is TGTGCCAGCAGCTCAGATACAACCGGGACAGGGTGGGACTATGGCTACACCTTC. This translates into CASSSDTTGTGWDYGYTF.

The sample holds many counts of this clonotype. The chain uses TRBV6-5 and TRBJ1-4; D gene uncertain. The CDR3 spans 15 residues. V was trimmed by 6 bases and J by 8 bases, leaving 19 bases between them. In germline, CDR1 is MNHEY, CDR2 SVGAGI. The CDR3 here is CASSRDQGLGEKLFF. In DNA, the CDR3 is TGTGCCAGCAGCCGAGACCAAGGGCTCGGCGAAAAACTGTTTTTT.

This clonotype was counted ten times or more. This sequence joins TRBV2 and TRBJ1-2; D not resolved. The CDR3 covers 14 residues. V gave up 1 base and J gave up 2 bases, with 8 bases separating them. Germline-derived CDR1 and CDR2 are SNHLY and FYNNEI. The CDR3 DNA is TGTGCCAGCAGTGAAGGATTTATGAACTATGGCTACACCTTC. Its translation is CASSEGFMNYGYTF.

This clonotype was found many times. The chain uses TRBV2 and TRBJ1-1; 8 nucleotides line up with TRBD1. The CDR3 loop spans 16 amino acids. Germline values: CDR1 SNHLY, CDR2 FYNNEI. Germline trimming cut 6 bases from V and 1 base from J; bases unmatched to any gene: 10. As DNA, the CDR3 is TGTGCCAGCAGACTGGACAGGGAGGAAGGGAACACTGAAGCTTTCTTT. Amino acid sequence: CASRLDREEGNTEAFF.

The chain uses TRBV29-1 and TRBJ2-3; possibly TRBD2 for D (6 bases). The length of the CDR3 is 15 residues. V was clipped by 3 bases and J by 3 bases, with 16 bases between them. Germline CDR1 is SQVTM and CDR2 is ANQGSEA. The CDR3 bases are TGCAGCGTTGAGTTTGGGGGGATCGGTACAGATACGCAGTATTTT. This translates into CSVEFGGIGTDTQYF.

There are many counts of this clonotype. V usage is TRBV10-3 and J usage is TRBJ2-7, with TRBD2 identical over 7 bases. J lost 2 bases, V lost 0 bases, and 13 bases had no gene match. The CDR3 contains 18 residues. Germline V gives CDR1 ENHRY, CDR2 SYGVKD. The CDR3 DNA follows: TGTGCCATCAGTGAGTCGTTGCTAGCGGAGTCTGTCACCTACGAGCAGTACTTC. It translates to CAISESLLAESVTYEQYF.

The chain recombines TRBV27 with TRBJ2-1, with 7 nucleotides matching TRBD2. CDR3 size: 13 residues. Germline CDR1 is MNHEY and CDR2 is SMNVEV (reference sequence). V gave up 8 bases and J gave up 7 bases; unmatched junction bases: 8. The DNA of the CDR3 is TGTGCCAGCTCGGCGGGAGAGGGGAATGAGCAGTTCTTC. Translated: CASSAGEGNEQFF.

The CDR3 loop reads CASSFEIGGQGEAFF. CDR3 bases: TGTGCCAGCAGCTTTGAGATCGGGGGGCAGGGTGAAGCTTTCTTT. The chain employs TRBV5-4 and TRBJ1-1, with D maybe TRBD1 (6 bases). CDR1 and CDR2 (germline): SGHNT, YYREEE (reference sequence). The ends were cut back, 2 bases at V and 7 bases at J, with 18 bases in the middle. This CDR3 contains 15 residues.

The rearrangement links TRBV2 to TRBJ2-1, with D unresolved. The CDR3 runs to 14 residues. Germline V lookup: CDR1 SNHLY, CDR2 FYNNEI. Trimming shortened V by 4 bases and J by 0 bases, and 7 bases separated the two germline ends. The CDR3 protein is CASSGPSSYNEQFF. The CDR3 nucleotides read TGTGCCAGCAGTGGGCCGAGCTCCTACAATGAGCAGTTCTTC.

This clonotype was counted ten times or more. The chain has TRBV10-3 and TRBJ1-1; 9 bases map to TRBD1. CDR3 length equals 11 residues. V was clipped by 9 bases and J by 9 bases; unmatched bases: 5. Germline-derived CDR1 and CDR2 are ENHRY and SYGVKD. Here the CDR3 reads CAIEQGAKAFF. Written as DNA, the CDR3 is TGTGCCATAGAACAGGGGGCCAAAGCTTTCTTT.

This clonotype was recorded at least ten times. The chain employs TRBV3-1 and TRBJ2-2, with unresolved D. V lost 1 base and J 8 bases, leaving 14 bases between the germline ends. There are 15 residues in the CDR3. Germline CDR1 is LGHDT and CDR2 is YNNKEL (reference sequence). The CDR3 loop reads CASSQGPLSAGELFF. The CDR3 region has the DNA TGTGCCAGCAGCCAAGGGCCCTTATCAGCTGGGGAGCTGTTTTTT.

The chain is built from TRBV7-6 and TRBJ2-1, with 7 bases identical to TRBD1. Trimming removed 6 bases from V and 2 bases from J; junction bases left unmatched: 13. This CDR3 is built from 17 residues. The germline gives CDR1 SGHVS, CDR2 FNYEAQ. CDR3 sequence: CASSPASTGIAYNEQFF. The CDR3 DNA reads TGTGCCAGCAGTCCAGCCTCGACAGGGATCGCCTACAATGAGCAGTTCTTC.

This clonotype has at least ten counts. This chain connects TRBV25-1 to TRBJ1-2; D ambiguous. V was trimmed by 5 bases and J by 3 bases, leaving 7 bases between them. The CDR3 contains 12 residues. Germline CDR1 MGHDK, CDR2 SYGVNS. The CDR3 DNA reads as TGTGCCAGCAGTCAAGGACACTATGGCTACACCTTC. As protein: CASSQGHYGYTF.

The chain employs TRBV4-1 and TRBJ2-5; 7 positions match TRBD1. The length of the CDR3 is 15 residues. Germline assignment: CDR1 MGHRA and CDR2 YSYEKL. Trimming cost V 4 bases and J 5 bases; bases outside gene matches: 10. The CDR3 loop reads CASSRKGDSLETQYF. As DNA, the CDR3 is TGCGCCAGCAGCCGAAAGGGGGACAGTTTGGAGACCCAGTACTTC.

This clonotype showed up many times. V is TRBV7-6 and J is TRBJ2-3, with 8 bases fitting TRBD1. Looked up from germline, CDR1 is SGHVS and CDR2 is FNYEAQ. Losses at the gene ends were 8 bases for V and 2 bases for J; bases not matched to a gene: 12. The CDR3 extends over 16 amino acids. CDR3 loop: CASSLRQGPDTDTQYF. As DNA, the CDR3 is TGTGCCAGCTCCTTAAGACAGGGGCCAGACACAGATACGCAGTATTTT.

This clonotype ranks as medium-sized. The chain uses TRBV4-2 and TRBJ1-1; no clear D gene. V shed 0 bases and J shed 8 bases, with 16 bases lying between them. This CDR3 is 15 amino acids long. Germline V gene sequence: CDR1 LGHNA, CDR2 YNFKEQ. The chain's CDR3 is CASSQDEFQLGEAFF. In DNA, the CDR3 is TGTGCCAGCAGCCAAGATGAATTTCAACTAGGCGAAGCTTTCTTT.

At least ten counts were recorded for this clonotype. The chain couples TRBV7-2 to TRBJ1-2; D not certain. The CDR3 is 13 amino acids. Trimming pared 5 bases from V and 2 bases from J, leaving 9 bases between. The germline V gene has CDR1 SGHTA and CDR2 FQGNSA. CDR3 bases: TGTGCCAGCAGCCATATGAGAAACTATGGCTACACCTTC. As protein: CASSHMRNYGYTF.